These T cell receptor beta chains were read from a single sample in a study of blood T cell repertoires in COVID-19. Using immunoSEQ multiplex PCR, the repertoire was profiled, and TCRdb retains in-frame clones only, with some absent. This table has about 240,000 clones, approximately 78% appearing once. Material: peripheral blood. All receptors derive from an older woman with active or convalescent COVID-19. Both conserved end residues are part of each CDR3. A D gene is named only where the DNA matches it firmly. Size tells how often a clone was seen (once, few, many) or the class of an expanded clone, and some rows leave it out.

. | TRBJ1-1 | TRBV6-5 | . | TGTGCCAGCAGTTACTCTGGAGGGGTAAACACTGAAGCTTTCTTT | CASSYSGGVNTEAFF
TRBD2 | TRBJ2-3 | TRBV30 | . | TGTGCCTGGCGGGGAGGGGCAGATACGCAGTATTTT | CAWRGGADTQYF
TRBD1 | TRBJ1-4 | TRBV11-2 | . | TGTGCCAGCAGCTTAGGAGGGAACAGGGGGCGGGATGAAAAACTGTTTTTT | CASSLGGNRGRDEKLFF
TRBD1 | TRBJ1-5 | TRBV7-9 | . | TGTGCCAGCAGCCAGGACAGGGACAATCAGCCCCAGCATTTT | CASSQDRDNQPQHF
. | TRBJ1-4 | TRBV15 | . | TGTGCCACCAGCAGTAGGATGTCCCGGCGCGGAGAAAAACTGTTTTTT | CATSSRMSRRGEKLFF
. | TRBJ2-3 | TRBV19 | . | TGTGCCAGTAGCATCTACACCCGGGGGGCTGGTGCAGATACGCAGTATTTT | CASSIYTRGAGADTQYF
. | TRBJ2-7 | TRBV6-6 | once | TGTGCCAGCAGTTCACAGGGACAAAGTTACGAGCAGTACTTC | CASSSQGQSYEQYF
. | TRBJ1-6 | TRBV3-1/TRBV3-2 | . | TGTGCCAGCAGCCAAGTTCTGACTGAGATGCCCCTCCACTTT | CASSQVLTEMPLHF
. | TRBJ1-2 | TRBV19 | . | TGTGCCACCTCAGAAGGACAGTCGATCGGCGGCTACACCTTC | CATSEGQSIGGYTF
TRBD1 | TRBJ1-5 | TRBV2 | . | TGTGCCAGCAGTGAAAACAGGGGGGACCCTAAGGATCAGCCCCAGCATTTT | CASSENRGDPKDQPQHF
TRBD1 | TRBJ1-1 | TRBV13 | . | TGTGCCAGCAGCTTAACAGGGGAAACTGAAGCTTTCTTT | CASSLTGETEAFF
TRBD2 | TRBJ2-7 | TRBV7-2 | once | TGTGCCAGCAGCTCCCAACTAGCGGGGGGGCCGATTGGCGAGCAGTACTTC | CASSSQLAGGPIGEQYF
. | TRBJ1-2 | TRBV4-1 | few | TGCGCCAGCAGCCAACCAGATTGGGGCGTCCGGGGCTACACCTTC | CASSQPDWGVRGYTF
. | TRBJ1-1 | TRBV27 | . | TGTGCCAGCAGTTTATTCCGGAACACTGAAGCTTTCTTT | CASSLFRNTEAFF
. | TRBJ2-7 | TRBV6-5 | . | TGTGCCAGCAGGCCTAGGAAACCCAGCTACGAGCAGTACTTC | CASRPRKPSYEQYF
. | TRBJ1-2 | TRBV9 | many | TGTGCCAGCAGCTCCCGAGGCCTCGGACAAAACTATGGCTACACCTTC | CASSSRGLGQNYGYTF
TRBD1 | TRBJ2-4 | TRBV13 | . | TGTGCCAGCAGCTTAGTGGGACAGGGGGCAGAAAACATTCAGTACTTC | CASSLVGQGAENIQYF
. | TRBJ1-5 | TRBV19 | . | TGTGCCAGTAGTCAGTCAGGGCGGAATCAGCCCCAGCATTTT | CASSQSGRNQPQHF
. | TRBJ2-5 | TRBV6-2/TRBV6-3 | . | TGTGCCAGCAGTAGGGGTAGCGCCGAGGGGGAGGAGACCCAGTACTTC | CASSRGSAEGEETQYF
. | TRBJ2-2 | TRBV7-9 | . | TGTGCCAGCAGCTTAGTAGGGGGTGAGACATACGCGAACACCGGGGAGCTGTTTTTT | CASSLVGGETYANTGELFF
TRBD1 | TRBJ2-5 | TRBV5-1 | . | TGCGCCAGCAGCCCCCTGGGACAGCCAGAGACCCAGTACTTC | CASSPLGQPETQYF
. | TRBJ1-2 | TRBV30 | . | TGTGCCTGGAGTGTACTTCCTTCACAGCGGGCGCCGGGCTACACCTTC | CAWSVLPSQRAPGYTF
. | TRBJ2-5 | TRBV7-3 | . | TGTGCCAGCAGCTTAAGCCAGGGGAAGACCCAGTACTTC | CASSLSQGKTQYF
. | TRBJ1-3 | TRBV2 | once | TGTGCCAGCAGTGAAGTGGCTTCAGGAGGAAACACCATATATTTT | CASSEVASGGNTIYF
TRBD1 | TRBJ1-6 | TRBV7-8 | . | TGTGCCAGCAGCTTCCGGGACAGGGGTTCACCCCTCCACTTT | CASSFRDRGSPLHF
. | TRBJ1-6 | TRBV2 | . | TGTGCCAGCCAAACAGGGCTCGATAATTCACCCCTCCACTTT | CASQTGLDNSPLHF
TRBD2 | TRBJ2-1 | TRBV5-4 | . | TGTGCCAGCAGCCCGCGTGGAGGTGGACTAGCGGGGGGGAATGAGCAGTTCTTC | CASSPRGGGLAGGNEQFF
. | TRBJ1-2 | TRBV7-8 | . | TGTGCCAGCAGCTTAGAGGGGCAGACTAACTATGGCTACACCTTC | CASSLEGQTNYGYTF
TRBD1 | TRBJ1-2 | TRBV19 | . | TGTGCCAGTAGTGGGGAACAGGGGATCGATGGCTACACCTTC | CASSGEQGIDGYTF
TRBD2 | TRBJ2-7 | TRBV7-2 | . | TGTGCCAGCAGCTTAACAGCGGGGACCTCCTACGAGCAGTACTTC | CASSLTAGTSYEQYF
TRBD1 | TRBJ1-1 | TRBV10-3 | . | TGTGCCATCAAGGAGGGGGCGGGCACTGAAGCTTTCTTT | CAIKEGAGTEAFF
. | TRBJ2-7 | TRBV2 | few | TGTGCCAGCAGTCCGGGACTGGCCTACGAGCAGTACTTC | CASSPGLAYEQYF
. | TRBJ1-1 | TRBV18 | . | TGTGCCAGCTCACCACGCGAAGGGGTGAACACTGAAGCTTTCTTT | CASSPREGVNTEAFF
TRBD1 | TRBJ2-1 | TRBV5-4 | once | TGTGCCAGCAGCCAGGGACAGGACTTCTACAATGAGCAGTTCTTC | CASSQGQDFYNEQFF
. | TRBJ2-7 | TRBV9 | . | TGTGCCAGCAACGCCGGGGGACCCTCCTACGAGCAGTACTTC | CASNAGGPSYEQYF
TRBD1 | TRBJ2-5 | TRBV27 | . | TGTGCCAGCAGCCGGGACAGACAAGAGACCCAGTACTTC | CASSRDRQETQYF
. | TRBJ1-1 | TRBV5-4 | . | TGTGCCAGCAGCAACGACTGGGGGGTAACGGACACTGAAGCTTTCTTT | CASSNDWGVTDTEAFF
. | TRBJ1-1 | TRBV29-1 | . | TGCAGCGCGAGAGATAACGAAGCTTTCTTT | CSARDNEAFF
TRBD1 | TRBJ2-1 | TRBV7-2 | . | TGTGCCAGCAGCTCTCGACAGGGAAGGAATGAGCAGTTCTTC | CASSSRQGRNEQFF
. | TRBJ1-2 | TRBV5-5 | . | TGTGCCAGCAGCTTGATCGATGGCGGCTACACCTTC | CASSLIDGGYTF
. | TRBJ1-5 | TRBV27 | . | TGTGCCAGCAGTTTTGGGGGGAGTGGCAATCAGCCCCAGCATTTT | CASSFGGSGNQPQHF
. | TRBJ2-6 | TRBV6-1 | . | TGTGCCAGCAGTGAAGCGAACAAGGGGTCTGGGGCCAACGTCCTGACTTTC | CASSEANKGSGANVLTF
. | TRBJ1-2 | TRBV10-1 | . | TGCGCCAGCAGTGATAACAGCTATGGCTACACCTTC | CASSDNSYGYTF
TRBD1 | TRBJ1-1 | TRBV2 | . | TGTGCCAGCAGCCAGAGGGGACAGGGGGGGAAAGCTTTCTTT | CASSQRGQGGKAFF
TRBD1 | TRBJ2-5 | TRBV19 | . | TGTGCCAGTATTGGACAGGGGTACGAGACCCAGTACTTC | CASIGQGYETQYF
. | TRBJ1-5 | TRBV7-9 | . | TGTGCCAGCAGCCCAATTCAGGGGAATCAGCCCCAGCATTTT | CASSPIQGNQPQHF
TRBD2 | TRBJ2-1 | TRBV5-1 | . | TGCGCCAGCAGCCCGGGACTAGTGTTCTACAATGAGCAGTTCTTC | CASSPGLVFYNEQFF
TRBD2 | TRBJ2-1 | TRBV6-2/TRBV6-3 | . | TGTGCCAGCAGTTTCCCGACTAGCGGGGGGGGGAATGAGCAGTTCTTC | CASSFPTSGGGNEQFF
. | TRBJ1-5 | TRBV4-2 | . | TGTGCCAGCAGCCGCCGACAGACCGATCAGCCCCAGCATTTT | CASSRRQTDQPQHF